This T cell receptor (beta chain) stems from a study of identical twins. The sample holds many counts of this clonotype. Its antigen remains unidentified. Overall study results and limits: Twin-shared out-of-frame alpha sequences showed excess low generation probability.

MiXCR, run by TCRdb on the 5' RACE reads, gives a single entry per CDR3 protein. The table records some 230,000 distinct CDR3 sequences, around 6.5% of them present only once. The sample was also reused in another study, on T cells expressing NK-cell markers. That work adds: HCMV serostatus: seven of eight sequenced donors positive, one negative.

The sample was CD8+ T cells sorted from blood. The TCR sequence derives from a woman between 18 and 29 years old in good health.

As DNA, the CDR3 is TGTGCCAGCAGTTTTGCCGGGGGCATAGATACGCAGTATTTT. Amino acids: CASSFAGGIDTQYF. The J gene is TRBJ2-3, the V gene TRBV27; D may match TRBD1 or TRBD2 (6 bases each). Trimming took off 3 bases at V and 5 bases at J, with 12 bases between the two ends. This CDR3 contains 14 residues. Germline V lookup: CDR1 MNHEY, CDR2 SMNVEV (reference sequence).